This T cell receptor beta chain originates from a study of cytomegalovirus exposure and HLA in healthy donors. The method was immunoSEQ multiplex PCR; TCRdb's version includes in-frame clones alone and lacks a portion of them. The sample holds some 110,000 clones, approximately 89% seen once. V lost 2 bases, J lost 7 bases, and 5 bases stayed unmatched. The CDR3 loop spans 15 amino acids. Germline V lookup: CDR1 SEHNR, CDR2 FQNEAQ (reference sequence). The sample holds a few counts of this clone. V is TRBV7-9 and J is TRBJ1-2, with 12 bases that match TRBD1. The sample taken for sequencing was PBMCs. The clonotype originates from a man younger than 30 in good health and CMV-seronegative. The CDR3 is CASSLPGQGALGYTF. In DNA, the CDR3 is TGTGCCAGCAGCTTACCGGGACAGGGGGCGCTTGGCTACACCTTC. The whole variable domain, filled in from reference TRBV7-9 and TRBJ1-2, reads DTGVSQNPRHKITKRGQNVTFRCDPISEHNRLYWYRQTLGQGPEFLTYFQNEAQLEKSRLLSDRFSAERPKGSFSTLEIQRTEQGDSAMYLCASSLPGQGALGYTFGSGTRLTVV.